The 15 T cell receptor beta chains below were found in one sample sequenced in a study of CXCR3-negative and CXCR3-positive naive CD8 T cells. No antigen has been assigned to these receptors. UMI-labeled 5' RACE yielded the TRB cDNA libraries. Following a re-call of the 5' RACE reads, TCRdb has one entry per CDR3 protein and lacks DNA. The sample table includes roughly 120,000 distinct CDR3 sequences. Overall study results and limits: CXCR3-positive naive cells had more hydrophobic TRB CDR3s than CXCR3-negative naive cells.

The specimen was naive CXCR3+ CD8+ T cells from blood. Sample subset: CD45RO-CCR7+CD27+CD95- naive CD8+ T cells expressing CXCR3 (TNR3+). All receptors derive from a human donor in good health. Some clones in this sample may be carry-over from other donors' samples.

The chain recombines TRBV7-9 with TRBJ1-5; the D call of TRBD1 rests on TCRdb alone, since no DNA is present to check it. This CDR3 has 14 residues. The V gene's germline CDR1 is SEHNR and CDR2 FQNEAQ (reference sequence). CDR3 protein: CASSPGQTNQPQHF.

The chain joins TRBV6-5 to TRBJ2-2. The germline V gene encodes CDR1 MNHEY and CDR2 SVGAGI. The CDR3 is 12 residues long. The CDR3: CASRPYTGELFF.

CDR3 in amino acids: CSVESDRPHEAFF. The chain employs TRBV29-1 and TRBJ1-1; lacking DNA, the TRBD1 call made by TCRdb goes unchecked. This CDR3 comprises 13 residues. Germline-derived CDR1 and CDR2 are SQVTM and ANQGSEA.

The rearrangement uses TRBV29-1 and TRBJ2-7; the D call from TCRdb, TRBD1, cannot be confirmed without DNA. Germline CDR1 is SQVTM and CDR2 is ANQGSEA. This CDR3 region has 14 residues. The CDR3 loop is CSVEPRDGSYEQYF.

The chain uses TRBV3-1 and TRBJ2-1; as DNA is missing, the TRBD2 call by TCRdb cannot be tested. Germline CDR1 and CDR2: LGHDT and YNNKEL (reference sequence). The CDR3 spans 17 residues. The CDR3 region is CASSLGSGLAGAEEQFF.

The chain joins TRBV6-5 to TRBJ1-1; TCRdb indicates TRBD1, and absent DNA this call remains unverified. The CDR3 length is 15 residues. Looked up from germline, CDR1 is MNHEY and CDR2 is SVGAGI. CDR3 sequence reads: CASSYDGTGGTEAFF.

The rearrangement joins TRBV21-1 to TRBJ1-5; with no DNA, the TCRdb D assignment of TRBD1 cannot be verified. TRBV21-1 is designated a pseudogene. This CDR3 has 19 residues. This CDR3 reads CASSRPTGRARYSNQPQHF.

The gene calls are TRBV29-1 and TRBJ2-2; TCRdb reports TRBD1, a call that lacks DNA to check it against. Germline V CDR1 and CDR2: SQVTM, ANQGSEA. The CDR3 length is 14 residues. CDR3 sequence reads: CSVEQGANTGELFF.

The rearrangement joins TRBV29-1 to TRBJ2-7; as DNA is missing, the TRBD1 call by TCRdb cannot be tested. This CDR3 contains 14 residues. In germline, CDR1 is SQVTM, CDR2 ANQGSEA. CDR3 sequence: CSVAPAGLKYEQYF.

The chain employs TRBV2 and TRBJ2-5; TCRdb reports TRBD2, a call that lacks DNA to check it against. The CDR3 is 16 amino acids. Per germline, CDR1 SNHLY and CDR2 FYNNEI. The CDR3 is CASTGSGDSPGETQYF.

This rearrangement joins TRBV7-2 to TRBJ2-7; TCRdb proposes TRBD1, but this gene call is untestable without DNA. Germline values: CDR1 SGHTA, CDR2 FQGNSA. The CDR3 consists of 13 residues. The CDR3 region is CASSPFSGYEQYF.

The V gene is TRBV29-1, the J gene TRBJ1-6; no DNA is available, so the TRBD1 call from TCRdb remains unchecked. The germline V gene has CDR1 SQVTM and CDR2 ANQGSEA. CDR3 length equals 15 residues. CDR3 amino acids: CSAILPGLNNSPLHF. Full variable domain (rest looked up from reference TRBV29-1 and TRBJ1-6): SAVISQKPSRDICQRGTSLTIQCQVDSQVTMMFWYRQQPGQSLTLIATANQGSEATYESGFVIDKFPISRPNLTFSTLTVSNMSPEDSSIYLCSAILPGLNNSPLHFGNGTRLTVT.

The chain employs TRBV10-3 and TRBJ1-1. The CDR3 runs 13 residues. Germline V gene lookup returns CDR1 ENHRY and CDR2 SYGVKD. The CDR3 spells CATEDPESTEAFF.

This chain connects TRBV11-2 to TRBJ2-1; no DNA is available, so the TRBD2 call from TCRdb remains unchecked. Germline V CDR1 and CDR2: SGHAT, FQNNGV. CDR3 size: 15 residues. CDR3 region: CASSSTSPSYNEQFF.

The genes are TRBV6-4 and TRBJ2-7; lacking DNA, the TRBD2 call made by TCRdb goes unchecked. In germline, CDR1 is MRHNA, CDR2 SNTAGT. This CDR3 has 13 residues. The CDR3 loop reads CASSGLAGMEQYF.